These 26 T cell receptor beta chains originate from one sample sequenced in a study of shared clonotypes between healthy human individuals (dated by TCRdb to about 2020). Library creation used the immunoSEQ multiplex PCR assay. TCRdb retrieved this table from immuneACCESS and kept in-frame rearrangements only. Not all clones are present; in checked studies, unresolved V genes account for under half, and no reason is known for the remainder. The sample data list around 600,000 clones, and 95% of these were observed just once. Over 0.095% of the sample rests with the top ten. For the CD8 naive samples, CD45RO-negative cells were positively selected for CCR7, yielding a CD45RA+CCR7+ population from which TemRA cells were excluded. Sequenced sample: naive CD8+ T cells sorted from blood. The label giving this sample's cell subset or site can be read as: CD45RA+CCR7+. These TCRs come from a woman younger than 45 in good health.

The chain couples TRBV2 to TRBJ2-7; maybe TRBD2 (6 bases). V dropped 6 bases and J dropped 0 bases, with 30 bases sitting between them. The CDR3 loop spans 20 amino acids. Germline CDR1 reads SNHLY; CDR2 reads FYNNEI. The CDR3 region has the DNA TGTGCCAGCAGAGAGGCGGGGTACCCCTCGTTTAGGTCTTCCTCCTACGAGCAGTACTTC. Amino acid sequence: CASREAGYPSFRSSSYEQYF.

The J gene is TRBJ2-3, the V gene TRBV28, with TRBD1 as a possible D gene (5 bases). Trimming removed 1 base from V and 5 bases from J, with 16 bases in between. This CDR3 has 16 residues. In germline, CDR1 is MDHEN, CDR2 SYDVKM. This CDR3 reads CASSLLQVPPKDTQYF. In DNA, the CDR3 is TGTGCCAGCAGTTTATTACAGGTCCCCCCCAAAGATACGCAGTATTTT.

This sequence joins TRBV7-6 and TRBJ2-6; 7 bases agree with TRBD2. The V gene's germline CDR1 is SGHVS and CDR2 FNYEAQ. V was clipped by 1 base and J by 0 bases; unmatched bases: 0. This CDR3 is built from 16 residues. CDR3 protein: CASSLGGSSGANVLTF. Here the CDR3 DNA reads TGTGCCAGCAGCTTAGGCGGGAGCTCTGGGGCCAACGTCCTGACTTTC.

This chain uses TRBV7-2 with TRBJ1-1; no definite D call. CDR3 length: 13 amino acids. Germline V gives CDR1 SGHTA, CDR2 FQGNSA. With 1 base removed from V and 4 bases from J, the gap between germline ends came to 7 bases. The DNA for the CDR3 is TGTGCCAGCAGCTTAGTGGAGGTCACTGAAGCTTTCTTT. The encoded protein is CASSLVEVTEAFF.

CDR3 protein: CASSPGPTLVEQYF. DNA of the CDR3: TGTGCCAGCAGCCCCGGGCCTACCCTGGTGGAGCAGTACTTC. The genes are TRBV28 and TRBJ2-7; D gene unclear. With 6 bases removed from V and 7 bases from J, the gap between germline ends came to 19 bases. The CDR3 has 14 residues. Germline CDR1 MDHEN, CDR2 SYDVKM.

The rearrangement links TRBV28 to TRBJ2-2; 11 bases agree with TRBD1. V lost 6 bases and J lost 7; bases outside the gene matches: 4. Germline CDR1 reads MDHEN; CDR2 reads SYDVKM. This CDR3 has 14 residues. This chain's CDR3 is CASRSGTGGGELFF. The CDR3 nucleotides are TGTGCCAGCAGGTCCGGGACAGGGGGCGGGGAGCTGTTTTTT.

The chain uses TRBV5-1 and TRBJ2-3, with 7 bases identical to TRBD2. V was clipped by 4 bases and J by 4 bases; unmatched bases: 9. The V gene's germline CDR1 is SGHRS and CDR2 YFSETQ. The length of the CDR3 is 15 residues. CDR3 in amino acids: CASSAASGGADTQYF. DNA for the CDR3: TGCGCCAGCAGCGCGGCTAGCGGAGGGGCAGATACGCAGTATTTT.

In DNA form, the CDR3 reads TGTGCCAGCAGCTTTGGACTAGCGGGAGCAGCCTACGAGCAGTACTTC. Translating it yields CASSFGLAGAAYEQYF. The gene calls are TRBV5-4 and TRBJ2-7; 13 positions agree with TRBD2. CDR3 size: 16 residues. V shed 2 bases, J shed 2 bases, and the junction held 4 bases outside the gene matches. Germline V gene lookup returns CDR1 SGHNT and CDR2 YYREEE (reference sequence).

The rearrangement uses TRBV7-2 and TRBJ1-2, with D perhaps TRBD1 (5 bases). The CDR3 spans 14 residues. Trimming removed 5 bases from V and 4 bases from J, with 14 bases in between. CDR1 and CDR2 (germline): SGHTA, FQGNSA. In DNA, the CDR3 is TGTGCCAGCAGCGACCGGGACGTCCCCTATGGCTACACCTTC. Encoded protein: CASSDRDVPYGYTF.

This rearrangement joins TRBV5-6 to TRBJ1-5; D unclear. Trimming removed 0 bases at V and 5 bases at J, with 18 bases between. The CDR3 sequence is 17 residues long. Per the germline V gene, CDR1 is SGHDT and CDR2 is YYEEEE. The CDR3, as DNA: TGTGCCAGCAGCTTGGCGGGAGGGTCGGTGGAGTATCAGCCCCAGCATTTT. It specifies CASSLAGGSVEYQPQHF.

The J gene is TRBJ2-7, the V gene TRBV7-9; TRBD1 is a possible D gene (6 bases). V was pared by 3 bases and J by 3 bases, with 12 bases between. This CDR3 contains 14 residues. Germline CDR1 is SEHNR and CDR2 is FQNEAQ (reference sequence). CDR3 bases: TGTGCCAGCAGCTTGAGTCAGGGGCGCTACGAGCAGTACTTC. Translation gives CASSLSQGRYEQYF.

CDR3 bases: TGTGCCAGCAGCGCCCCCGGGACACCGAATGAAAAACTGTTTTTT. Amino acids: CASSAPGTPNEKLFF. This chain uses TRBV7-6 with TRBJ1-4, with a weak D call TRBD1 (6 bases). CDR1 and CDR2 from the germline V gene are SGHVS and FNYEAQ. Trimming left V 5 bases short and J 5 bases short, with 15 bases between. This CDR3 is 15 amino acids long.

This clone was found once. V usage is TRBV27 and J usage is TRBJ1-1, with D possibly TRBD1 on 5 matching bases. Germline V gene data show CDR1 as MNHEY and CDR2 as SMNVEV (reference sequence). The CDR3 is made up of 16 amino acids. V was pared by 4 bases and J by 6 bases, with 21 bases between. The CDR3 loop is CASSSINRRGVAEAFF. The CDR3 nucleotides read TGTGCCAGCAGTTCTATCAACAGGAGGGGAGTAGCTGAAGCTTTCTTT.

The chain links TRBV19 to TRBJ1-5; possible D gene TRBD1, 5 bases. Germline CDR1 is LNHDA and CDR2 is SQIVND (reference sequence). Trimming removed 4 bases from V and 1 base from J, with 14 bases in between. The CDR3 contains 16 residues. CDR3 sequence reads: CASSTFAGGSNQPQHF. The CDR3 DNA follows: TGTGCCAGTAGTACCTTCGCGGGGGGGAGCAATCAGCCCCAGCATTTT.

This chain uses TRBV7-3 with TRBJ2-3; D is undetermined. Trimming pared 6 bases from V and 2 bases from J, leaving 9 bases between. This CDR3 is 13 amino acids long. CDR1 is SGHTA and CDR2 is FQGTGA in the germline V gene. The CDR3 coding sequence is TGTGCCAGCAGTCTCTGGGACACAGATACGCAGTATTTT. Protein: CASSLWDTDTQYF. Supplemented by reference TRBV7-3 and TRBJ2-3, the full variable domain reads GAGVSQTPSNKVTEKGKYVELRCDPISGHTALYWYRQSLGQGPEFLIYFQGTGAADDSGLPNDRFFAVRPEGSVSTLKIQRTERGDSAVYLCASSLWDTDTQYFGPGTRLTVL.

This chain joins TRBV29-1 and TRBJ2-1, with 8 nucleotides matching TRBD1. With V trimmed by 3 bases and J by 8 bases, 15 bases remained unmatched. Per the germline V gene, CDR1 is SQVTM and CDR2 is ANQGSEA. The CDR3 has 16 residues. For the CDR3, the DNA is TGCAGCGTTGATGCGACGGACAGGGTGGTTGTGGATGAGCAGTTCTTC. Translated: CSVDATDRVVVDEQFF.

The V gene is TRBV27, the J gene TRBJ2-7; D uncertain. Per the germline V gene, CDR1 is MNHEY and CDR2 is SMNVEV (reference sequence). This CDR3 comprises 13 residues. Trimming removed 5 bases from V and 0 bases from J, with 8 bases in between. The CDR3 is CASSVGPSYEQYF. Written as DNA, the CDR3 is TGTGCCAGCAGTGTAGGACCCTCCTACGAGCAGTACTTC.

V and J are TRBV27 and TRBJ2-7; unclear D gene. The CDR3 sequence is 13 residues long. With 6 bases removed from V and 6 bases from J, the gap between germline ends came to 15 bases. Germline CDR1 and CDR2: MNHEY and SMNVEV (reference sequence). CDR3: CASSEDVRLEQYF. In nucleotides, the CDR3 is TGTGCCAGCAGCGAAGATGTCCGCCTCGAGCAGTACTTC.

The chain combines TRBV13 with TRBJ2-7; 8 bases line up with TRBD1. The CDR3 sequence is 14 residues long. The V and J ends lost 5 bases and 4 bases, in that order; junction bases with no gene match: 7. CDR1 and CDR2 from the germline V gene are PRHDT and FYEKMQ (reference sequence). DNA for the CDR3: TGTGCCAGCAGCCTCGGACAGGGTGATTACGAGCAGTACTTC. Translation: CASSLGQGDYEQYF.

The CDR3 DNA reads TGTGCCAGCAACCCCTTACTCAGCTCCTACAATGAGCAGTTCTTC. Protein product: CASNPLLSSYNEQFF. The rearrangement links TRBV2 to TRBJ2-1; D gene unclear. The CDR3 is made up of 15 amino acids. CDR1 and CDR2 from the germline V gene are SNHLY and FYNNEI. Trimming took off 7 bases at V and 0 bases at J, with 13 bases between the two ends.

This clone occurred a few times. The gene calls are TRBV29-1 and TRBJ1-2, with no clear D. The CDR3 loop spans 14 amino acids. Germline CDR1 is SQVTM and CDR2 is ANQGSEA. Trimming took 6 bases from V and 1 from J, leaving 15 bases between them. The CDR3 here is CSVRDWADNYGYTF. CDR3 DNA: TGCAGCGTCCGCGATTGGGCAGATAACTATGGCTACACCTTC.

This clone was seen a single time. The CDR3 loop reads CASSQDPRDSSYNEQFF. The CDR3 coding sequence is TGCGCCAGCAGCCAAGATCCTCGGGACAGCTCCTACAATGAGCAGTTCTTC. V gene TRBV4-1 combines with J gene TRBJ2-1; 7 nucleotides agree with TRBD1. Germline V gives CDR1 MGHRA, CDR2 YSYEKL. Trimming at V came to 0 bases and at J to 0 bases, leaving 5 bases not matched to a gene. The CDR3 has 17 amino acids.

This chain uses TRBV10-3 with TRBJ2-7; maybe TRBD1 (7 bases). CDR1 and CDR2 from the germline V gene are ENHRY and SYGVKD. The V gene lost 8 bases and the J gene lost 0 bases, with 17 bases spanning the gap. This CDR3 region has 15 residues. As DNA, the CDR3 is TGTGCCATCGGAGTCGCAGGGGGGAGCTCCTACGAGCAGTACTTC. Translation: CAIGVAGGSSYEQYF.

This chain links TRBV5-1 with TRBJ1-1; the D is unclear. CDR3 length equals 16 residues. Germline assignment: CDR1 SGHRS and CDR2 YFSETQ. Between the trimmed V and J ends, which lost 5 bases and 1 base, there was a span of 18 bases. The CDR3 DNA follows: TGCGCCAGCAGGCGATCTCACTTGGGCCCGAACACTGAAGCTTTCTTT. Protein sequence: CASRRSHLGPNTEAFF.

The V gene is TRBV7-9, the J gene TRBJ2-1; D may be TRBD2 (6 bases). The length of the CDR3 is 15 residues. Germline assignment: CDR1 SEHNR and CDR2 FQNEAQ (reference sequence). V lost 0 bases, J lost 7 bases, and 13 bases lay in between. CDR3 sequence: CASSLAEGSGNEQFF. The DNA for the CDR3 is TGTGCCAGCAGCTTAGCGGAGGGGAGCGGGAATGAGCAGTTCTTC.

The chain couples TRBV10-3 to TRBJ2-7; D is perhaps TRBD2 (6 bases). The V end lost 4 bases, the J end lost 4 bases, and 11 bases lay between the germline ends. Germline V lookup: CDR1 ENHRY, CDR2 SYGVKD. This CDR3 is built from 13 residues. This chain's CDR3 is CAISGSGHYEQYF. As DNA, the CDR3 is TGTGCCATCAGTGGTAGCGGACATTACGAGCAGTACTTC.